The source of this T cell receptor (beta chain) is a study of cytomegalovirus exposure and HLA in healthy donors. Findings of the study overall: No immune exposure information besides CMV serostatus was available. In a later analysis, donors in an Asian-associated ancestry cluster reportedly had fewer N-insertions in productive TCRs than the cohort mean. Associated with cytomegalovirus, according to the listing, were some 180 TCR beta chains. V- and J-gene trimming in TCR beta was tied to a missense DCLRE1C variant by an analysis performed later.

Note on this clone: As yet, its antigen is unknown.

The study ran its PCR with 60 Vbeta and 13 Jbeta primers. Profiled with immunoSEQ multiplex PCR; TCRdb holds only in-frame clones, not every one. The profile shows about 140,000 clones, 60% to 80% of them singletons. The junction had 4 bases not matched to a gene; V was cut back by 6 bases and J by 0 bases. The CDR3 has 14 amino acids. Germline loops: CDR1 ENHRY, CDR2 SYGVKD. The sample consisted of PBMCs. The sequence was obtained from a woman under 40 in good health and CMV-seronegative. The chain joins TRBV10-3 to TRBJ2-5, with TRBD2 matching over 7 bases. CDR3: CAIRPAGNQETQYF. DNA for the CDR3: TGTGCCATCAGACCAGCGGGGAACCAAGAGACCCAGTACTTC.